This record covers a single T cell receptor (beta chain). A single count supports this clone. Its target antigen remains unknown. There are no base qualities to consult, and no much larger clone falls within one base. The trial excluded patients who had a history of autoimmune disease or who were on systemic immunosuppression. In every dose cohort, peripheral blood was drawn for TCR sequencing at baseline, cycle 4 day 1, and cycle 7 day 1. The samples were taken from a phase I, first-in-human, multicenter, open-label dose-escalation trial of ivuxolimab. Adults with locally advanced or metastatic melanoma, renal cell carcinoma, hepatocellular carcinoma or head and neck squamous cell carcinoma were enrolled in the trial. CD4+ and CD8+ T cells were sorted separately from peripheral blood before TCR sequencing. Genomic DNA was extracted from sorted cells for sequencing of the TCRbeta CDR3 region. TCRbeta CDR3 regions were sequenced using the immunoSEQ Assay. TCRdb retrieved this table from immuneACCESS and kept in-frame rearrangements only. Not all clones are present; in checked studies, unresolved V genes account for under half, and no reason is known for the remainder. This sample holds some 48,000 clones; over 90% were observed only once. The top ten hold roughly 6.3% of the sample.

The entry originates in a study of OX40 agonist ivuxolimab in advanced cancers. Study-level background: Ivuxolimab was an agonistic, fully human IgG2 monoclonal antibody directed against OX40 (CD134), a costimulatory receptor. Patients were allowed to have had prior anti-PD-1, anti-PD-L1 or anti-CTLA-4 therapy, and about 40% of the dose-escalation patients had been treated with checkpoint inhibitors. Intravenous ivuxolimab was administered to patients every 2 weeks at six dose levels: 0.01, 0.1, 0.3, 1.5, 3 and 10 mg/kg. Of the 52 patients in dose escalation, some 20 had hepatocellular carcinoma, roughly 15 had melanoma, 9 had renal cell carcinoma and 9 had head and neck cancer. A male proportion of almost 85% and a mean age of about 60 years, ranging from about 20 to 79, were recorded for the dose-escalation cohort. Partial responses occurred in three dose-escalation patients, of whom one had hepatocellular carcinoma and two had cutaneous melanoma. Peripheral TCRbeta sequencing was intended to test whether TCR sequence diversity was altered and clonal T-cell expansion was caused by ivuxolimab. The paper covers the monotherapy dose-escalation part of the phase I ivuxolimab trial, which included N of about 56 patients.

In the germline V gene, CDR1 corresponds to SNHLY and CDR2 to FYNNEI. The CDR3, from cysteine to phenylalanine, totals 15 residues. The CDR3 DNA has 45 bases and is translated from base 1. A distance of 16 bases separates the germline ends of V and J, which lose 3 bases and 7 bases respectively. Broader findings and caveats from the paper: After ivuxolimab, more expanded clones were found on average in CD8+ T cells than in CD4+ T cells. Which antigens the clonally expanded peripheral T cells were specific for was not determined. At doses of 0.1 to 3.0 mg/kg, clonal expansion of both CD4+ and CD8+ blood T cells was observed from baseline to week 6. Partial responders in the 0.1-3.0 mg/kg groups had among the lowest normalized peripheral clonal expansion, especially among CD8+ T cells. Low levels of normalized T-cell clonal expansion were also seen in some patients who did not respond.

The TCR sequence derives from an adult with an advanced solid tumor such as melanoma, head and neck, liver or kidney cancer. The chain is assembled from TRBV2 and TRBJ1-5; a tentative D call is TRBD1 (5 bases match). Specimen: CD4+ or CD8+ T cells sorted from blood, collected in a trial of the OX40 agonist ivuxolimab. Here the CDR3 is given as CASSEPLDSKQPQHF. DNA sequence: TGTGCCAGCAGTGAGCCCTTAGACAGTAAACAGCCCCAGCATTTT.